This is a list of T cell receptor beta chains from one sample in a study of T cell responses to AZD1222 COVID-19 vaccine. This table comes from immunoSEQ multiplex PCR, and its TCRdb copy is limited to in-frame clones, with some not included. Of about 160,000 clones listed, about 90% are singletons. This specimen was peripheral blood, taken on day 0 of AZD1222 vaccination. These receptors were taken from an adult in good health. Both conserved end residues are part of each CDR3. A D gene is named only where the DNA matches it firmly. Size tells how often a clone was seen (once, few, many) or the class of an expanded clone, and some rows leave it out.

.	14	.	TRBJ1-6	TRBV2	TGTGCCAGCAGTGAAGATGGTTGGAATTCACCCCTCCACTTT	CASSEDGWNSPLHF
.	16	TRBD1	TRBJ2-3	TRBV4-3	TGCGCCAGCAGCCAAGATCCGGGACAGGGGTCAGATACGCAGTATTTT	CASSQDPGQGSDTQYF
.	15	TRBD1	TRBJ1-2	TRBV15	TGTGCCACCAGCTCTGCCTCGACAGGGGACTATGGCTACACCTTC	CATSSASTGDYGYTF
.	13	.	TRBJ1-6	TRBV27	TGTGCCAGCAGTACAACCGCCGAACCACCCCTCCACTTT	CASSTTAEPPLHF
.	17	TRBD1	TRBJ1-5	TRBV28	TGTGCCAGCAGTCCCTGGACAGGGTTGAATAGCAATCAGCCCCAGCATTTT	CASSPWTGLNSNQPQHF
.	17	.	TRBJ1-1	TRBV15	TGTGCCACCAGCAGAGCCCGGCGACTACCGAGGGACACTGAAGCTTTCTTT	CATSRARRLPRDTEAFF
.	14	.	TRBJ2-1	TRBV7-2	TGTGCCAGCAGCTTCTATACTAGGGGCAGTGAGCAGTTCTTC	CASSFYTRGSEQFF
.	12	.	TRBJ2-2	TRBV5-1	TGCGCCAGCAGCTTCAACACCGGGGAGCTGTTTTTT	CASSFNTGELFF
.	14	.	TRBJ2-2	TRBV11-3	TGTGCCAGCAGCTTAGTCACCTACACCGGGGAGCTGTTTTTT	CASSLVTYTGELFF
.	14	TRBD2	TRBJ2-3	TRBV6-2/TRBV6-3	TGTGCCAGCAGCTTAGCGGGTAGCACAGATACGCAGTATTTT	CASSLAGSTDTQYF
.	10	.	TRBJ1-5	TRBV9	TGTGCCAGCATCCATCAGCCCCAGCATTTT	CASIHQPQHF
.	15	.	TRBJ2-7	TRBV5-4	TGTGCCAGCAGCTTGATCGGCAGGGGTAAATACGAGCAGTACTTC	CASSLIGRGKYEQYF
.	16	.	TRBJ2-7	TRBV10-2	TGCGCCAGCAGTGAGTCTTTGGGGTTACCTACCTACGAGCAGTACTTC	CASSESLGLPTYEQYF
.	13	.	TRBJ1-1	TRBV2	TGTGCCAGCTGGGAGACCCGGGGGACTGAAGCTTTCTTT	CASWETRGTEAFF
.	11	.	TRBJ1-2	TRBV28	TGTGCCAGCAGTTCATCCGTCGGCTACACCTTC	CASSSSVGYTF
.	11	.	TRBJ1-1	TRBV24-1	TGTGCCACCACGGAAGGGGCTGAAGCTTTCTTT	CATTEGAEAFF
.	16	.	TRBJ1-1	TRBV27	TGTGCCAGCAGTTCTCTTCTCCGCCAGGAGAACACTGAAGCTTTCTTT	CASSSLLRQENTEAFF
.	13	TRBD1	TRBJ1-2	TRBV29-1	TGCAGCGTTGAATCAGGGGGCGGCTATGGCTACACCTTC	CSVESGGGYGYTF
.	15	TRBD2	TRBJ2-2	TRBV29-1	TGCAGCGTTGGGCTAGCGGGAGTCGGCACCGGGGAGCTGTTTTTT	CSVGLAGVGTGELFF
.	14	.	TRBJ2-7	TRBV5-8	TGTGCCAGCAGCTTGGTGGACGGCTCCTACGAGCAGTACTTC	CASSLVDGSYEQYF
.	13	.	TRBJ1-5	TRBV28	TGTGCCAGCAGTTCCCCGTTGGTCCAGCCCCAGCATTTT	CASSSPLVQPQHF
.	13	.	TRBJ1-1	TRBV15	TGTGCCACCAGCCCCGAGGGGACACTTGAAGCTTTCTTT	CATSPEGTLEAFF
few	14	TRBD1	TRBJ2-7	TRBV7-2	TGTGCCAGCAGCCCCAGGACAGGCACCTACGAGCAGTACTTC	CASSPRTGTYEQYF
.	15	.	TRBJ1-2	TRBV30	TGTGCCTGGACTTTTGGCAGTCAGTCAAACTATGGCTACACCTTC	CAWTFGSQSNYGYTF
.	14	TRBD1	TRBJ2-2	TRBV5-1	TGCGCCAGCAGCTTGAACAGGGGCGACGGGGAGCTGTTTTTT	CASSLNRGDGELFF
once	16	TRBD1	TRBJ1-5	TRBV18	TGTGCCAGCTCACCACCGGGACAGGGGTTGGAACAGCCCCAGCATTTT	CASSPPGQGLEQPQHF
.	12	.	TRBJ1-2	TRBV6-6	TGTGCCAGCTTCCTTACTAACTATGGCTACACCTTC	CASFLTNYGYTF
.	15	TRBD2	TRBJ2-1	TRBV19	TGTGCCAGTAGTATCGTGGCTAGCGGCTACAATGAGCAGTTCTTC	CASSIVASGYNEQFF
.	13	TRBD1	TRBJ1-2	TRBV27	TGTGCCAGCTCGAGGATAGACAGGGAGGGCTACACCTTC	CASSRIDREGYTF
.	13	.	TRBJ2-7	TRBV24-1	TGTGCCACCAGTGATTGGGGTTCCTACGAGCAGTACTTC	CATSDWGSYEQYF
.	16	.	TRBJ2-7	TRBV7-2	TGTGCCAGCAGCTTCGGCCCCCCTGGGGGTTCCCACGAGCAGTACTTC	CASSFGPPGGSHEQYF
few	18	.	TRBJ1-5	TRBV30	TGTGCCTGGAGTACGGACTCCCCCCTTGGTTGGAGCAATCAGCCCCAGCATTTT	CAWSTDSPLGWSNQPQHF
.	12	TRBD1	TRBJ1-4	TRBV19	TGTGCCAGTAGACCAGGGGGCGGAAAACTGTTTTTT	CASRPGGGKLFF
.	15	.	TRBJ2-2	TRBV18	TGTGCCAGCTCACCACCAAGGGGGTCGGCCGGGGAGCTGTTTTTT	CASSPPRGSAGELFF
.	15	.	TRBJ2-2	TRBV11-2	TGTGCCAGCAGCTTAGCGGGAGAGCTCTCCGGGGAGCTGTTTTTT	CASSLAGELSGELFF
.	14	.	TRBJ2-1	TRBV5-6	TGTGCCAGCAGACCTTTGAACCAGGGTGGTGAGCAGTTCTTC	CASRPLNQGGEQFF